This T cell receptor (beta chain) was retrieved from a study of T cell changes during pregnancy in multiple sclerosis (dated by TCRdb to between 2018 and 2021). Study-level background: The study looked at changes in the T cell repertoire across pregnancy in women with multiple sclerosis.

CDR1 and CDR2, looked up from the germline V gene, are WSHSY and SAAADI. The cysteine opens and the phenylalanine closes a CDR3 of 14 amino acids. Only CDR3 DNA remains: 42 bases, in frame from the first base. The trim is 3 bases for V and 7 bases for J, with a gap of 15 bases between the germline ends. Remarks on this clone: Its binding antigen is unknown. Base-call qualities are not available, and no considerably larger clone is one nucleotide away.

The library was built by means of the immunoSEQ multiplex PCR assay. The table was pulled from immuneACCESS by TCRdb, which kept in-frame rearrangements only. Such tables lose some clones; where checked, under half of the loss comes from unresolved V genes, and the rest has no known cause. The sample yields about 45,000 clones; roughly 93% were counted once. The ten largest account for around 1.5% of the sample. Material for sequencing was PBMCs (not recorded whether the cells were cultured). The receptor was isolated from a female donor with multiple sclerosis, enrolled in a pregnancy study. The chain is encoded by TRBV10-2 joined to TRBJ1-1, with no D gene named confidently. The base sequence is TGCGCCAGCAGTGATATCGGAGGGTTGAATGAAGCTTTCTTT. It codes for CASSDIGGLNEAFF.